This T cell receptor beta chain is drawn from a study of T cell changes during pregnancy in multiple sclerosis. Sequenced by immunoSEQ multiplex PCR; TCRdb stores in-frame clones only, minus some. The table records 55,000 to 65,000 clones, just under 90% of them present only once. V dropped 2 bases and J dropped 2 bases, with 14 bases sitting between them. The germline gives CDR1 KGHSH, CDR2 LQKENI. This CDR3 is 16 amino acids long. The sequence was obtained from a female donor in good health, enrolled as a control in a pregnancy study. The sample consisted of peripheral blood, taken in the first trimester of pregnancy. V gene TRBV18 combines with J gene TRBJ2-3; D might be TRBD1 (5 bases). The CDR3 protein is CASSPGHKGHTDTQYF. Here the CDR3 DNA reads TGTGCCAGCTCACCAGGACACAAAGGGCACACAGATACGCAGTATTTT. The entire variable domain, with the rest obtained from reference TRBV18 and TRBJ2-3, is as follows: NAGVMQNPRHLVRRRGQEARLRCSPMKGHSHVYWYRQLPEEGLKFMVYLQKENIIDESGMPKERFSAEFPKEGPSILRIQQVVRGDSAAYFCASSPGHKGHTDTQYFGPGTRLTVL.